This TCR beta chain emerged from a study of beta chain features in type 1 diabetes. This clone turned up a few times. The entirety of the isolated RNA underwent reverse transcription, so expressed TCRB transcripts were sequenced. Repertoires were generated with immunoSEQ multiplex PCR, while TCRdb's copy carries only in-frame clones and drops some. The sample consists of about 350,000 clones, 20% of them appearing once. Looked up from germline, CDR1 is ENHRY and CDR2 is SYGVKD. The CDR3 is 13 amino acids. The ends were cut back, 4 bases at V and 7 bases at J, with 11 bases in the middle. CD4+ naive, central memory, regulatory and stem cell-like memory subsets were isolated by sorting on CD45RO/CCR7/CD25/CD127/CD95/CD27.

This clonotype originated in a woman younger than 35 in good health. The V and J genes are TRBV10-3 and TRBJ2-1; D is perhaps TRBD2 (5 bases). Input material: naive CD4+ T cells from blood. CDR3 DNA sequence: TGTGCCATCAGTGTACGATGGAGGAATGAGCAGTTCTTC. As protein: CAISVRWRNEQFF.